This TCR beta chain emerged from a study of OX40 agonist ivuxolimab in advanced cancers. Regarding the complete study: The costimulatory receptor OX40 (CD134) was targeted by ivuxolimab, a fully human IgG2 agonistic monoclonal antibody. Intravenous ivuxolimab was administered to patients every 2 weeks at six dose levels: 0.01, 0.1, 0.3, 1.5, 3 and 10 mg/kg. Of the approximately 50 dose-escalation patients, hepatocellular carcinoma was present in about 20, melanoma in roughly 15, renal cell carcinoma in 9 and head and neck cancer in 9. In the dose-escalation cohort, nearly 85% of patients were male, and the mean age was 60 years with a range of about 20 to 90. Prior anti-PD-1, anti-PD-L1 or anti-CTLA-4 therapy was permitted, and checkpoint inhibitors had been received by about two fifths of dose-escalation patients. Partial responses occurred in three dose-escalation patients, of whom one had hepatocellular carcinoma and two had cutaneous melanoma. Peripheral TCRbeta sequencing was intended to test whether TCR sequence diversity was altered and clonal T-cell expansion was caused by ivuxolimab. The monotherapy dose-escalation portion (N ≈ 50 patients) of the phase I ivuxolimab trial is reported in the paper. The paper as a whole reports these results and caveats: In partial responders in the 0.1-3.0 mg/kg groups, normalized peripheral clonal expansion was found to be among the lowest, especially among CD8+ T cells. After ivuxolimab, more expanded clones were found on average in CD8+ T cells than in CD4+ T cells. Low levels of normalized T-cell clonal expansion were also seen in some nonresponding patients. At doses from 0.1 to 3.0 mg/kg, clonal expansion was seen in both CD4+ and CD8+ blood T cells between baseline and week 6. The antigen specificity of the clonally expanded peripheral T cells was not determined.

Patients with autoimmune disease history or receiving systemic immunosuppression were excluded from the trial. In every dose cohort, peripheral blood was drawn for TCR sequencing at baseline, cycle 4 day 1, and cycle 7 day 1. The samples were drawn from a first-in-human, open-label, multicenter phase I dose-escalation trial of ivuxolimab. The trial enrolled adults with locally advanced or metastatic head and neck squamous cell, hepatocellular, melanoma or renal cell carcinoma. Before TCR sequencing, CD4+ T cells and CD8+ T cells from peripheral blood were sorted into separate populations. Genomic DNA was extracted from sorted cells for sequencing of the TCRbeta CDR3 region. TCRbeta CDR3 regions were sequenced using the immunoSEQ Assay. TCRdb re-hosts the immuneACCESS table, in-frame sequences only. Its copies lack some clones; in the studies checked, an unresolved V gene accounts for under half of them, and the cause for the rest is not known. Here the sample has roughly 30,000 clones; more than 75% occur a single time. The top ten clonotypes cover roughly 15% of the sample.

Details on this clone: The clone's antigen remains unknown. Base qualities are not recorded, but no much larger clone differs from it by a single base.

Germline trimming amounts to 7 bases on V and 6 bases on J, with 8 as the count of junction bases outside the gene matches. CDR1 and CDR2 were assigned from the germline V gene (reference sequence) as SEHNR and FQNEAQ. The CDR3 has 15 amino acids, counting the end cysteine and phenylalanine. Only the CDR3 DNA is retained, 45 bases long and in frame from the first base. The sequence joins TRBV7-9 to TRBJ2-1; 11 bases in the junction line up with TRBD1. This clonotype was sampled from an adult with an advanced solid tumor such as melanoma, head and neck, liver or kidney cancer. The sequences come from CD4+ or CD8+ T cells sorted from blood, collected in a trial of the OX40 agonist ivuxolimab. The DNA sequence is as follows: TGTGCCAGCATCGGTGGGACAGGGGGTAGCAATGAGCAGTTCTTC. It encodes CASIGGTGGSNEQFF. Supplemented by the reference TRBV7-9 and TRBJ2-1 proteins around the CDR3, the complete variable domain is DTGVSQNPRHKITKRGQNVTFRCDPISEHNRLYWYRQTLGQGPEFLTYFQNEAQLEKSRLLSDRFSAERPKGSFSTLEIQRTEQGDSAMYLCASIGGTGGSNEQFFGPGTRLTVL.